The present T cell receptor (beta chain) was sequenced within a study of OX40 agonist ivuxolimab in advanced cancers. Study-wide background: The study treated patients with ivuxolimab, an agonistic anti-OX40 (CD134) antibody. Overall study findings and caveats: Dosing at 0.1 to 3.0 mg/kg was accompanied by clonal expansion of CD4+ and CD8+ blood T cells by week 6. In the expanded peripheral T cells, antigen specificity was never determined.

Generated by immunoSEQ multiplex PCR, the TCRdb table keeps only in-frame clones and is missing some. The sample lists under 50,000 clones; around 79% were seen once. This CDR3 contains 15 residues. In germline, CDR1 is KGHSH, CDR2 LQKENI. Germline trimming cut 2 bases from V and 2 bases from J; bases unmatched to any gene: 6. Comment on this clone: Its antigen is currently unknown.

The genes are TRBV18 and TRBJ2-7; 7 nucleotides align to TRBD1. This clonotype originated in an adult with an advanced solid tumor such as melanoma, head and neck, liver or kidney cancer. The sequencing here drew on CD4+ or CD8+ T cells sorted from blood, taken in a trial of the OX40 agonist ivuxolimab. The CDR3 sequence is CASSPSGTATYEQYF. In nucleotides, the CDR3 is TGTGCCAGCTCACCATCAGGGACAGCAACCTACGAGCAGTACTTC.